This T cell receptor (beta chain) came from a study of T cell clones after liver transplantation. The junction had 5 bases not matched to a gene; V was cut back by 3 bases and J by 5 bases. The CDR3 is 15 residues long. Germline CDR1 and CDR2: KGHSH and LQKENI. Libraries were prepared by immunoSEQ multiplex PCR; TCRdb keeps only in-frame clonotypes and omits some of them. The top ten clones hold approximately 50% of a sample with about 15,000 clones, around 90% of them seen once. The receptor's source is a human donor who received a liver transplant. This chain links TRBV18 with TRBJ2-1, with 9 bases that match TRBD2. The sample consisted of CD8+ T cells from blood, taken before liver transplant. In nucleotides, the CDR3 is TGTGCCAGCTCACCGGGGACTAGCCGAAACAATGAGCAGTTCTTC. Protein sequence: CASSPGTSRNNEQFF.